This T cell receptor (beta chain) is from a study of blood T cell repertoires in COVID-19 (TCRdb year 2020). Background for the entire study: Collaborator samples came from the United States, Italy and Spain and covered acute and convalescent phases of COVID-19. The repertoires were released in a freely available public database intended as a resource for research on the immune response to SARS-CoV-2. Where available, HLA class I and class II types were taken from metadata supplied by the sample provider and were not determined by assay-based typing. Deeply sampled blood TCRbeta repertoires from subjects exposed to, actively infected with, or recovered from COVID-19 were included in the dataset. The material from the prospective study consisted of cDNA or gDNA derived from T cells, B-cell-depleted T cells, or PBMCs. A de-identified subject ID, COVID-19 status, age in years and sex were almost always included in the sample metadata. Samples came from the ongoing ImmuneRACE study (first 160 participants) plus 1,254 subjects from 6 global collaborators. What the study reported, not specific to this receptor: The amount of clinical and demographic metadata varied by source and participant and was provided uncurated.

Of note for this clone: Its antigen is currently not known. Base qualities are missing; no much larger clone stands one base away.

A second Seattle source provided samples from volunteer blood donors who had recovered from COVID-19. Each collaborating institution followed its own protocols to collect whole blood in K2EDTA tubes. Collaborator samples were shipped for TCRbeta analysis as frozen whole blood, isolated PBMCs, or DNA extracted from either sample type. The immunoSEQ Assay, a bias-controlled multiplex PCR, was used to amplify TCRbeta CDR3 regions from genomic DNA. The original pipeline was this. The number of nucleated cells in each sample was estimated by amplification of reference gene primers within the assay. Sequence reads were collapsed and filtered to measure the absolute abundance of every unique TCRbeta CDR3 rearrangement. For each sample, productive Simpson clonality was calculated as the square root of Simpson's diversity index across productive rearrangements. TCRdb re-hosts the immuneACCESS table, in-frame sequences only. Its copies lack some clones; in the studies checked, an unresolved V gene accounts for under half of them, and the cause for the rest is not known. V and J calls and clone size are copied from that table; D and trimming were computed from the DNA. This sample has a few hundred thousand clones in its table, and about 89% of those were observed once. About 6.8% of the sample rests with the top ten.

The CDR3 numbers 15 residues from cysteine through phenylalanine. Only the CDR3 DNA stays, 45 bases, in frame from base 1. Here V drops 6 bases and J drops 7 bases, and the junction holds 8 bases not matched to any gene. Sequences MNHEY (CDR1) and SVGAGI (CDR2) are obtained from the germline V gene. The receptor chain draws on TRBV6-5 and TRBJ1-4, with TRBD1 matching 10 junction bases. Sequenced input: peripheral blood. This sequence was found in a man between 18 and 29 years old who had recovered from COVID-19. Here the CDR3 is given as CASSLGQGISEKLFF. The DNA sequence is as follows: TGTGCCAGCAGCCTGGGACAGGGGATAAGTGAAAAACTGTTTTTT.